This TCR beta chain stems from a study of beta chain features in type 1 diabetes. Whole-study findings and limits: All four CD4+ subsets of Type 1 diabetes patients contained TCRB CDR3s that were moderately but significantly shorter.

Every isolated RNA sample was fully reverse transcribed, so sequencing captured expressed TCRB transcripts. Only in-frame clones appear in the TCRdb table, and some are missing; sequencing was by immunoSEQ multiplex PCR. The table shows about 47,000 clones, with 35% to 55% occurring only once. As for this clone: Its matching antigen is unknown.

Looked up from germline, CDR1 is SGHTA and CDR2 is FQGNSA. V shed 8 bases and J shed 2 bases, with 9 bases lying between them. The CDR3 has 13 residues. This TCR came from a man younger than 45 with type 1 diabetes. Sequencing was performed on stem cell memory CD4+ T cells from blood. The chain uses TRBV7-2 and TRBJ2-2; possible D gene TRBD2, 6 bases. The CDR3 spells CASRSGNTGELFF. CDR3 sequence (DNA): TGTGCCAGCCGTAGCGGAAACACCGGGGAGCTGTTTTTT.